Listed below are T cell receptor beta chains from one sample, sequenced in a study of blood T cell repertoires in COVID-19. Data came from immunoSEQ multiplex PCR; TCRdb stores just in-frame clones and leaves some out. The table records some 200,000 clones, about 86% of them present only once. The specimen was PBMCs or T cells enriched from blood (not recorded which). Receptors were obtained from a woman in her fifties or sixties in a cohort exposed to, infected with or recovered from COVID-19 (not recorded which). CDR3s include the opening cysteine and the closing phenylalanine or tryptophan. The order of the fields is clone size, J gene, D gene, V gene, CDR3 protein, CDR3 DNA. A D gene is named only where the DNA matches it firmly. A clone size is listed for some rows: how often the clone was seen (once, few, many), or a class if it is expanded.

size: -; J: TRBJ2-1; D: -; V: TRBV7-9; CDR3: CASSPNVRTNNEQFF; DNA: TGTGCCAGCAGCCCGAACGTACGGACTAACAATGAGCAGTTCTTC
size: -; J: TRBJ2-7; D: TRBD1; V: TRBV6-5; CDR3: CASGDRVSYEQYF; DNA: TGTGCCAGCGGAGACAGGGTCTCCTACGAGCAGTACTTC
size: few; J: TRBJ1-4; D: -; V: TRBV6-5; CDR3: CASGRRSLNEKLFF; DNA: TGTGCCAGCGGTAGACGGAGCCTTAATGAAAAACTGTTTTTT
size: once; J: TRBJ2-6; D: TRBD2; V: TRBV7-2; CDR3: CASSLASGPSSGANVLTF; DNA: TGTGCCAGCAGCTTGGCTAGCGGGCCTAGCTCTGGGGCCAACGTCCTGACTTTC
size: -; J: TRBJ1-2; D: -; V: TRBV12-3/TRBV12-4; CDR3: CASSSQGSDGYTF; DNA: TGTGCCAGCAGTTCACAGGGATCGGATGGCTACACCTTC
size: -; J: TRBJ2-7; D: TRBD1; V: TRBV7-2; CDR3: CASSPRTGGSYEQYF; DNA: TGTGCCAGCAGCCCCCGGACAGGGGGCTCCTACGAGCAGTACTTC
size: -; J: TRBJ1-1; D: -; V: TRBV30; CDR3: CAWSVRNTGRGTEAFF; DNA: TGTGCCTGGAGTGTACGGAACACCGGGAGGGGTACTGAAGCTTTCTTT
size: -; J: TRBJ2-7; D: TRBD2; V: TRBV7-3; CDR3: CASSSSGGPYEQYF; DNA: TGTGCCAGCAGCTCCAGCGGGGGGCCCTACGAGCAGTACTTC
size: -; J: TRBJ1-5; D: -; V: TRBV23-1; CDR3: CASSQTGGPQHF; DNA: TGCGCCAGCAGTCAAACCGGAGGACCCCAGCATTTT
size: -; J: TRBJ1-2; D: TRBD1; V: TRBV2; CDR3: CASSWTGGPEGYGYTF; DNA: TGTGCCAGCAGCTGGACAGGGGGCCCTGAGGGCTATGGCTACACCTTC
size: -; J: TRBJ2-7; D: TRBD1; V: TRBV6-5; CDR3: CASSPKQTGRNEQYF; DNA: TGTGCCAGCAGTCCTAAACAGACAGGGCGAAACGAGCAGTACTTC
size: -; J: TRBJ1-3; D: -; V: TRBV12-5; CDR3: CASGLVRSGESAGNTIYF; DNA: TGTGCTAGTGGTTTGGTAAGGTCGGGGGAGTCTGCTGGAAACACCATATATTTT
size: -; J: TRBJ2-5; D: -; V: TRBV6-2/TRBV6-3; CDR3: CASSYPREPQTQYF; DNA: TGTGCCAGCAGTTACCCGAGGGAGCCGCAGACCCAGTACTTC
size: -; J: TRBJ1-2; D: TRBD1; V: TRBV28; CDR3: CASSPARRGAYGYTF; DNA: TGTGCCAGCAGTCCCGCCCGCAGGGGGGCCTATGGCTACACCTTC
size: -; J: TRBJ2-3; D: -; V: TRBV7-2; CDR3: CASSRQRAGDTQYF; DNA: TGTGCCAGCAGCCGCCAGAGGGCTGGAGATACGCAGTATTTT
size: -; J: TRBJ1-1; D: -; V: TRBV28; CDR3: CASNTWQGEAFF; DNA: TGTGCCAGCAATACCTGGCAGGGTGAAGCTTTCTTT
size: few; J: TRBJ1-5; D: -; V: TRBV7-2; CDR3: CASSLSGTTSNQPQHF; DNA: TGTGCCAGCAGCTTATCCGGGACAACTAGCAATCAGCCCCAGCATTTT
size: medium-sized; J: TRBJ2-2; D: TRBD2; V: TRBV4-2; CDR3: CASSPRTSGDTGELFF; DNA: TGTGCCAGCAGCCCCCGGACTAGCGGGGACACCGGGGAGCTGTTTTTT
size: -; J: TRBJ2-1; D: TRBD2; V: TRBV27; CDR3: CASRSAGDYNEQFF; DNA: TGTGCCAGCAGGTCAGCGGGGGACTACAATGAGCAGTTCTTC
size: -; J: TRBJ2-1; D: -; V: TRBV7-3; CDR3: CASSLTPKAGEQFF; DNA: TGTGCCAGCAGCTTGACTCCGAAGGCTGGTGAGCAGTTCTTC
size: -; J: TRBJ1-5; D: TRBD1; V: TRBV15; CDR3: CAASLDRGQDQPQHF; DNA: TGTGCCGCGAGTTTAGACAGGGGGCAAGATCAGCCCCAGCATTTT
size: -; J: TRBJ1-2; D: TRBD1; V: TRBV18; CDR3: CASSPEGQGSGYTF; DNA: TGTGCCAGCTCACCGGAGGGACAGGGATCTGGCTACACCTTC
size: -; J: TRBJ2-3; D: TRBD2; V: TRBV5-1; CDR3: CASSPLAGGITDTQYF; DNA: TGCGCCAGCAGCCCCTTAGCGGGGGGGATCACAGATACGCAGTATTTT
size: few; J: TRBJ2-2; D: TRBD1; V: TRBV5-1; CDR3: CASKTGQGLLDTGELFF; DNA: TGCGCCAGCAAGACCGGACAGGGTTTGTTGGACACCGGGGAGCTGTTTTTT
size: once; J: TRBJ1-5; D: -; V: TRBV30; CDR3: CAWGLQGFQPQHF; DNA: TGTGCCTGGGGCCTACAGGGTTTTCAGCCCCAGCATTTT
size: -; J: TRBJ2-5; D: TRBD1; V: TRBV3-1/TRBV3-2; CDR3: CASSSRSLRQGTGETQYF; DNA: TGTGCCAGCAGCTCCAGGTCCCTTAGACAGGGGACAGGGGAGACCCAGTACTTC
size: -; J: TRBJ1-4; D: TRBD1; V: TRBV11-2; CDR3: CASSFGQGWEKLFF; DNA: TGTGCCAGCAGCTTCGGACAGGGATGGGAAAAACTGTTTTTT
size: -; J: TRBJ1-1; D: -; V: TRBV19; CDR3: CASTRWDLNTEAFF; DNA: TGTGCCAGTACGAGGTGGGACTTGAACACTGAAGCTTTCTTT
size: -; J: TRBJ2-5; D: TRBD1; V: TRBV10-3; CDR3: CAISPGTGEETQYF; DNA: TGTGCCATCAGTCCCGGGACAGGGGAAGAGACCCAGTACTTC
size: -; J: TRBJ2-2; D: TRBD1; V: TRBV11-2; CDR3: CASSSRTGVWETGELFF; DNA: TGTGCCAGCAGCTCCCGGACAGGGGTTTGGGAAACCGGGGAGCTGTTTTTT
size: few; J: TRBJ1-5; D: TRBD1; V: TRBV30; CDR3: CAWGRQGRQPQHF; DNA: TGTGCCTGGGGGAGACAGGGGCGGCAGCCCCAGCATTTT
size: -; J: TRBJ2-3; D: TRBD2; V: TRBV29-1; CDR3: CSVVIAGGPTDTQYF; DNA: TGCAGCGTGGTTATAGCGGGGGGGCCCACAGATACGCAGTATTTT
size: -; J: TRBJ1-1; D: TRBD1; V: TRBV12-3/TRBV12-4; CDR3: CASSGQGRAEAFF; DNA: TGTGCCAGCAGTGGACAGGGTCGCGCTGAAGCTTTCTTT
size: -; J: TRBJ1-2; D: -; V: TRBV18; CDR3: CASSRGGANYGYTF; DNA: TGTGCCAGCTCACGAGGAGGGGCTAACTATGGCTACACCTTC
size: -; J: TRBJ2-1; D: -; V: TRBV7-2; CDR3: CASSGQGGTYNEQFF; DNA: TGTGCCAGCAGCGGGCAGGGCGGCACCTACAATGAGCAGTTCTTC
size: once; J: TRBJ2-5; D: -; V: TRBV24-1; CDR3: CATSDRQGPEGETQYF; DNA: TGTGCCACCAGTGATCGACAGGGTCCGGAGGGAGAGACCCAGTACTTC
size: -; J: TRBJ1-1; D: -; V: TRBV27; CDR3: CASSRPGTRTEAFF; DNA: TGTGCCAGCAGCCGCCCCGGGACTCGCACTGAAGCTTTCTTT
size: -; J: TRBJ2-3; D: -; V: TRBV20-1; CDR3: CSVGGTDTQYF; DNA: TGCAGTGTTGGGGGGACAGATACGCAGTATTTT
size: -; J: TRBJ1-1; D: -; V: TRBV30; CDR3: CAWSAIQGMNTEAFF; DNA: TGTGCCTGGAGTGCCATACAGGGCATGAACACTGAAGCTTTCTTT
size: -; J: TRBJ1-3; D: -; V: TRBV6-1; CDR3: CASSGGVTRNTIYF; DNA: TGTGCCAGCAGTGGGGGGGTGACCCGAAACACCATATATTTT
size: -; J: TRBJ2-2; D: TRBD2; V: TRBV5-6; CDR3: CASSLFFRGVNTGELFF; DNA: TGTGCCAGCAGCTTGTTCTTCCGGGGGGTTAACACCGGGGAGCTGTTTTTT
size: -; J: TRBJ1-2; D: -; V: TRBV5-6; CDR3: CASSLDAGRSGYTF; DNA: TGTGCCAGCAGCTTGGATGCAGGGAGGAGTGGCTACACCTTC
size: -; J: TRBJ2-3; D: TRBD1; V: TRBV11-3; CDR3: CASSGQGASDTQYF; DNA: TGTGCCAGCAGTGGACAGGGGGCGTCAGATACGCAGTATTTT
size: -; J: TRBJ1-1; D: TRBD1; V: TRBV19; CDR3: CASRAGTGGLNTEAFF; DNA: TGTGCCAGTAGAGCCGGGACAGGGGGCTTGAACACTGAAGCTTTCTTT
size: -; J: TRBJ1-1; D: -; V: TRBV7-2; CDR3: CASSLSYRNTEAFF; DNA: TGTGCCAGCAGCTTATCCTACAGGAACACTGAAGCTTTCTTT
size: -; J: TRBJ2-7; D: -; V: TRBV19; CDR3: CASSPTGYEQYF; DNA: TGTGCCAGTAGCCCGACAGGCTACGAGCAGTACTTC
size: -; J: TRBJ2-1; D: -; V: TRBV3-1/TRBV3-2; CDR3: CASSQVVGLGSNEQFF; DNA: TGTGCCAGCAGCCAGGTTGTGGGGCTAGGTTCAAATGAGCAGTTCTTC